This note documents a single TCR beta chain sequence. The sample is drawn from a study of blood T cell repertoires in COVID-19. Study-wide context: From the United States, Italy and Spain came samples of acute and convalescent COVID-19. From T cells, B-cell-depleted T cells, or PBMCs came the material, which was cDNA or gDNA.

Authors' analysis steps: The assay estimated nucleated cells by amplifying reference gene primers. Sequencing was performed with immunoSEQ multiplex PCR; in TCRdb, only in-frame clones are kept and a portion is missing. Clonal size and the V and J genes are those of that table, whereas D and trimming came from the DNA. The sample records just over 650,000 clones, 80% to 90% being singletons. Germline CDR1 is MNHNY and CDR2 is SVGAGI (reference sequence). The CDR3 sequence is 15 residues long. V was trimmed by 5 bases and J by 1 base, leaving 12 bases between them. Sequencing was carried out using peripheral blood. V and J are TRBV6-6 and TRBJ1-5; D gene uncertain. This clonotype was sampled from a woman younger than 30 with acute or convalescent COVID-19. The CDR3 DNA reads as TGTGCCAGCAGTCTCTCCAGCGGGAGCAATCAGCCCCAGCATTTT. As protein: CASSLSSGSNQPQHF.